These T cell receptor beta chains were read from a single sample in a study of blood T cell repertoires in COVID-19. The data were produced by immunoSEQ multiplex PCR, yet TCRdb's version contains in-frame clones alone and is incomplete. The repertoire holds under 200,000 clones, with about 85% as singletons. The sample taken for sequencing was peripheral blood. These receptors were collected from a woman over 75 with acute or convalescent COVID-19. CDR3s include the opening cysteine and the closing phenylalanine or tryptophan. Fields, in order: J gene, V gene, D gene, CDR3 protein. D genes are given only for firm matches.

TRBJ1-1	TRBV18	.	CASSPLMGGTEAFF
TRBJ1-4	TRBV28	.	CASSFVGLTNEKLFF
TRBJ2-7	TRBV15	.	CATSRDPAGEQYF
TRBJ1-1	TRBV5-1	.	CASSLEAGPNTEAFF
TRBJ2-1	TRBV15	.	CATSRASAWNNEQFF
TRBJ1-1	TRBV3-1/TRBV3-2	.	CASSPRLKSGTEAFF
TRBJ1-1	TRBV28	.	CASSLRGPADTEAFF
TRBJ1-1	TRBV14	.	CASSQSSGGYTEAFF
TRBJ1-2	TRBV5-4	.	CASSSQLNYGYTF
TRBJ1-5	TRBV27	TRBD1	CASRAGGLKPDQPQHF
TRBJ2-6	TRBV4-3	.	CASSQEAPSGANVLTF
TRBJ1-4	TRBV9	.	CASSVDGGNEKLFF
TRBJ1-5	TRBV23-1	.	CASSQSLLRQGNQPQHF
TRBJ2-2	TRBV3-1/TRBV3-2	.	CASSQRGTNTGELFF
TRBJ2-3	TRBV24-1	TRBD2	CATSANIAIAGSTDTQYF
TRBJ1-1	TRBV2	.	CASSGDFNTEAFF
TRBJ1-1	TRBV29-1	.	CSVRGNTEAFF
TRBJ1-5	TRBV24-1	.	CATSEEGGNQPQHF
TRBJ2-5	TRBV29-1	.	CSVDAANMGTQYF
TRBJ2-5	TRBV7-2	.	CASSHRTAQETQYF
TRBJ1-2	TRBV12-3/TRBV12-4	TRBD1	CASSRTGYGYTF
TRBJ1-2	TRBV18	.	CASSPTDIIYGYTF
TRBJ2-1	TRBV27	.	CASSYQAPPNEQFF
TRBJ1-5	TRBV18	.	CASSQEAQSNQPQHF
TRBJ2-2	TRBV29-1	TRBD1	CSVAKQGGVGTGELFF
TRBJ1-1	TRBV11-3	.	CASSPGDGGMNTEAFF
TRBJ2-1	TRBV5-4	TRBD1	CASSPGQGPYNEQFF
TRBJ1-4	TRBV5-1	.	CASSFGSATNEKLFF
TRBJ1-2	TRBV9	TRBD1	CASSVDGQDRYGYTF
TRBJ2-2	TRBV28	TRBD1	CASSSGQGGGELFF
TRBJ1-2	TRBV28	.	CASSLKGITGSYTF
TRBJ1-1	TRBV5-1	.	CASSTTVPNTEAFF
TRBJ2-6	TRBV7-2	TRBD2	CASSSRGGSLTGANVLTF
TRBJ2-1	TRBV7-8	.	CASSLLDGSSYNEQFF
TRBJ1-1	TRBV5-1	.	CASTSVGNTEAFF
TRBJ1-3	TRBV25-1	.	CASSDSKTGNTIYF
TRBJ2-1	TRBV18	TRBD2	CASSPPTSGYNEQFF
TRBJ1-5	TRBV12-3/TRBV12-4	.	CASSSRYNQPQHF
TRBJ1-2	TRBV29-1	.	CSVGGAGAYGYTF
TRBJ2-2	TRBV7-2	TRBD2	CASSLPSGGPNTGELFF
TRBJ2-1	TRBV18	TRBD2	CASSKLPGLAATGEQFF
TRBJ2-5	TRBV20-1	TRBD2	CSASKVAGIETQYF
TRBJ1-6	TRBV7-2	.	CASSSPQGNDSPLHF
TRBJ1-2	TRBV3-1/TRBV3-2	.	CASSVAGGRTNYGYTF
TRBJ1-1	TRBV2	.	CASSETRREAFF